These 3 T cell receptor beta chains were all obtained from the same sample, sequenced in a study of T-cell memory formation after mild COVID-19. TCRdb used MiXCR to reprocess the 5' RACE reads, holding one entry per CDR3 protein. The sample has approximately 580,000 distinct CDR3 sequences, about a fifth seen once. Sequencing was carried out using PBMCs or a T cell subset sorted from them (not recorded which). Source of these receptors: an adult woman who had mild COVID-19 (a few samples of this study predate the infection). Cell type and time point are not known.

The V call is TRBV6-5, the J call TRBJ1-1; D gene unclear. Looked up from germline, CDR1 is MNHEY and CDR2 is SVGAGI. The CDR3 runs 14 residues. Trimming cost V 6 bases and J 0 bases, with 11 bases left between them. The CDR3 DNA follows: TGTGCCAGCAGCCACAAAACTATGAACACTGAAGCTTTCTTT. Translating gives CASSHKTMNTEAFF.

The chain has TRBV27 and TRBJ1-4, with D maybe TRBD1 (5 bases). The CDR3 totals 18 residues. Trimming removed 4 bases at V and 0 bases at J, with 18 bases between. Germline values: CDR1 MNHEY, CDR2 SMNVEV (reference sequence). This chain's CDR3 is CASSYTGSPGSTNEKLFF. CDR3 DNA sequence: TGTGCCAGCAGTTACACAGGATCCCCTGGGTCAACTAATGAAAAACTGTTTTTT.

This clonotype was counted only a few times. The chain is built from TRBV7-6 and TRBJ2-1; D ambiguous. CDR3 size: 15 residues. Deletions cut 1 base from V and 6 bases from J, with 13 bases between. Germline V lookup: CDR1 SGHVS, CDR2 FNYEAQ. DNA for the CDR3: TGTGCCAGCAGCTTAGAATGGGCGGATCGCAATGAGCAGTTCTTC. It is translated as CASSLEWADRNEQFF.